There are many counts of the clone carrying this T cell receptor (beta chain). A NOSPECS grade of at least 4, a Clinical Activity Score of at least 3 and duration under 3 months were recorded in ophthalmopathy patients. Those patients with uncontrolled infection, other autoimmune disease, pregnancy or lactation were excluded. V was trimmed by 6 bases and J by 5 bases, leaving 20 bases between them. The germline CDR1 and CDR2 sequences are DFQATT and SNEGSKA (reference sequence). The CDR3 totals 14 residues. TCR beta CDR3 regions were amplified from RNA transcripts. The HTBI primer set served for first-round RT-PCR of the TCR CDR3. Each CDR3 protein gets one entry after TCRdb re-called the multiplex PCR reads with MiXCR. The repertoire holds fewer than 750,000 distinct CDR3 sequences, with roughly 15% as singletons. This entry is derived from a study of T cells in Graves' hyperthyroidism and ophthalmopathy.

Sequenced input: blood. The J gene is TRBJ2-7, the V gene TRBV20-1; D is perhaps TRBD1 (5 bases). This sequence originates from a middle-aged woman with Graves' ophthalmopathy. Written as DNA, the CDR3 is TGCAGTGCCCGATCCCGGGCAGGGAACGACGAGCAGTACTTC. It encodes CSARSRAGNDEQYF.